The T cell receptor beta chain described here comes from a study of PD-1 blockade in classical Hodgkin lymphoma (TCRdb year 2020). With regard to the full study: Nivolumab dosing was 3 mg/kg intravenously every 2 weeks, continuing until either disease progression or unacceptable toxicity. The study used TCR beta sequencing and CyTOF to define a peripheral blood immune signature of response to PD-1 blockade in classical Hodgkin lymphoma.

Sample time point, as interpreted from the label and publication: cycle 4 day 1 (C4D1), after more than five weeks of nivolumab. Every trial patient had relapsed following autologous stem cell transplantation, and prior brentuximab vedotin exposure was what differed among cohorts A, B and C. The trial cohort included 55 to 65 patients with relapsed/refractory classical Hodgkin lymphoma, and each patient had a best overall response of complete response, partial response or progressive disease. Trial patients were treated with single-agent nivolumab in the multi-cohort phase II CheckMate 205 trial. Best overall response was determined by an independent review committee according to the 2007 International Working Group response criteria. PBMCs from the trial were collected at three points: immediately before nivolumab initiation (C1D1), and during therapy at cycle 2 day 1 and cycle 4 day 1. After peripheral blood was drawn into 8 mL Vacutainer Cell Preparation Tubes, PBMCs were isolated by centrifugation and then cryopreserved.

Genomic DNA was extracted with the Qiagen DNeasy kit from unsorted PBMCs and from negatively selected CD4+ and CD8+ fractions. Using primers that anneal to V and J segments, immunoSEQ multiplex PCR amplified the TCR beta CDR3 regions. A synthetic immune receptor repertoire was used to minimize amplification bias, and any remaining bias was removed computationally after sequencing. The original pipeline was this. Repertoire diversity was quantified as the Shannon entropy index using custom Python scripts. Unsorted, CD4+ and CD8+ repertoires were analyzed separately, except in combined analyses where CD4+ and CD8+ sequences were merged in silico. Clonal expansion was defined as a frequency increase of at least 2-fold after treatment compared with C1D1, and clones undetected at baseline were assigned a pseudocount of 0.5. Clones with 0 or 1 copy at C1D1 were classified as singleton clones, and clones with 2 or more copies were classified as non-singleton clones. Clones expanded in unsorted samples were assigned a CD4+, CD8+ or unknown annotation through matching of protein sequences in sorted samples from the same patient. Wilcoxon tests on paired samples were used to test changes in diversity from C1D1 to C4D1. TCRdb stores this immuneACCESS table with in-frame sequences only. Part of the clones is absent; in the studies checked, under half of the shortfall reflects unresolved V genes, and no reason is known for the rest. V, J and clone size reflect that table, while D and trimming were determined from the DNA. The sample table records 7,500 to 9,000 clones; about 83% of these occur just once. The top ten clonotypes cover roughly a third of the sample.

Taken from cysteine to phenylalanine, the CDR3 has 12 residues. The DNA shown is the 36-base CDR3, in frame from base 1. Based on the germline V gene (reference sequence), the CDR1 and CDR2 sequences are GTSNPN and SVGIG. Trimming costs V 3 bases and J 7 bases, and their ends lie 13 bases apart. Notes on this clone: The target of this receptor is not known. No per-base quality is available; no much larger clone lies one base away.

General findings and caveats noted by the study authors: A significant rise by C4D1 was seen in CD4+ but not CD8+ TCR diversity (p=0.0027 vs p=0.16), with the rise being most apparent in complete responders (p=0.02). The study covered only a single clinical trial cohort, and the causes of the repertoire differences, possibly disease activity or prior therapy, were still not defined. Lower diversity was observed in patients in whom nivolumab was started less than 1 year after ASCT, and these patients were excluded from later analyses so that confounding by immune reconstitution would be avoided. Among trial patients, those achieving complete response had baseline diversity similar to that of newly diagnosed patients, while diversity was significantly lower in partial responders and progressors. Baseline TCR diversity was reported to be lower in newly diagnosed patients than in healthy donors and to be lower still in relapsed/refractory patients.

This chain joins TRBV30 to TRBJ2-7, with the D gene too uncertain to name. Here the sequenced sample was peripheral blood mononuclear cells (PBMCs), taken before the fourth cycle of nivolumab. The clonotype comes from a human donor with classical Hodgkin lymphoma. The CDR3 region: CAWSNKAPEQYF. The DNA is as follows: TGTGCCTGGAGCAACAAGGCTCCGGAGCAGTACTTC.